This TCR beta chain was sequenced for a study of blood T cells in healthy people across ages (dated by TCRdb to 2015 to 2017). Regarding the research as a whole: Template switching captured roughly one uniquely barcoded TCR beta cDNA molecule per two T cells in model experiments. Four age groups were formed from the donors: young (average approximately 15 years), middle-aged (around 39), aged (roughly 58) and long-lived (roughly 88). Using the same blood draw, the study looked at two additional independent replicas of 1 million unique cDNA reads for two donors, one aged 18 to 30 and the other aged 80 or older. To track age-related changes in TCR beta repertoire diversity, the study relied on deep sequencing normalized with unique cDNA molecular identifiers.

In the case of this clonotype: It has no known antigen specificity. Per-base quality was not reported, and no clone a single base away is much larger than it.

The CDR3 numbers 16 residues from cysteine through phenylalanine. Of all the DNA, just the CDR3 is kept, 48 bases in frame from base 1. V is pared back by 0 bases and J by 1 base, with 13 bases lying between the germline termini. Via the germline V gene, CDR1 is SGHRS and CDR2 YFSETQ. General study outcomes and caveats: Since profiling was done on bulk unsorted PBMCs, naive and antigen-experienced compartments could not be conclusively compared. Because the CMV infection status of the donors was unknown, age-related changes in expanded clonotypes may potentially have been confounded. As age increased, observed TCR beta diversity per million T cells dropped in a roughly linear way, and a significant reduction was already evident by age 40. Observed TCR beta diversity correlated strongly with the percentage of naive T cells measured by flow cytometry. Estimates of total diversity based on one million sequenced T cells were regarded as lower bounds and as underestimates. Compared with the aged group, the long-lived group had more naive CD4+ T cells, fewer expanded clones and increased TCR diversity, a pattern suggesting age selection.

The approximately 39 donors, aged about 6 to 95 years, were systemically healthy Caucasian individuals from Russia. Approximately 10 milliliters of peripheral blood were collected from each donor into EDTA-treated Vacutainer tubes. PBMCs were isolated by Ficoll-Paque density-gradient centrifugation, with at least 7 million obtained per sample. Total RNA, at least 6 micrograms per sample, was extracted from PBMCs with Trizol reagent. For every donor, an aliquot of PBMCs went through flow cytometry to measure the percentages of naive CD45RAhigh/CD27high T cells. Library construction relied on 5' RACE. Sequencing relied on an Illumina HiSeq 2500. The second PCR ran for roughly 7 to 11 cycles and used a J-beta primer mix along with a sample-barcoded 5' primer. A template-switch 5' adaptor carrying 12 random nucleotides introduced a unique molecular identifier onto each TCR beta cDNA molecule. Each sample yielded at least 3 million CDR3-containing paired-end reads. The Mint cDNA synthesis kit, primed by a TRBC-specific oligonucleotide, was used to synthesize first-strand cDNA from all RNA. All cDNA was treated with uracil-DNA glycosylase and then went through a first 18-cycle PCR with the universal primers M1SS and BC2_uni_R. The published analysis was carried out like this. Each sample was normalized by randomly selecting 1 million high-quality reads, each carrying a distinct molecular identifier. Reads sharing molecular identifiers were discarded rather than binned into consensus sequences. MiTCR, set to a Q25 quality threshold and the strictest error-elimination algorithm, was used for CDR3 identification, clonotype clustering and error correction. Lower-bound total TCR beta diversity was estimated with a nonparametric unseen species model using Euler transformation. The public reads were run again by TCRdb, first through fastp at Q25 and then through MiXCR, and only productive beta chains were kept. CDR3 protein sequences are deduplicated, and each keeps its most common genes and DNA. What appears here as the V and J calls and clone size reflects TCRdb's work, not the paper's. The sample table holds fewer than 1,200,000 distinct CDR3 sequences, of which approximately 25% were seen once. The ten largest make up about 0.72% of the sample.

These same records also appear under a second study, on T cells of mothers and their children. As described in the second report: The donors were nine systemically healthy Caucasian individuals, made up of three mothers and their six children. cDNA synthesis used all of the extracted RNA, with 1.5 ug of RNA in each 15 ul reaction. In the second PCR, the M1S primer introduced both the sample barcodes and 2-4 random nucleotides. Each mother yielded over 9.5 million TCR beta CDR3 reads and each child 3 million to 3.5 million reads. In both related and unrelated pairs, thymic selection shapes the output of TCR recombination in a similar way, with inherited differences having only a minor effect. Normalized repertoire overlap was always found to be slightly, but never significantly, higher in related mother-child pairs than in unrelated mother-child pairs. No persistent microchimeric T cell clones were detected, at a sensitivity of roughly 100 clones per million clonotypes. The study used deep NGS to compare TCR beta repertoires of mothers and children, seeking features distinguishing related mother-child pairs from unrelated individuals. The mean age was 40 +/- 4 years for the mothers and about 10 +/- 4 years for the children. Libraries were sequenced on Illumina HiSeq 2000 with 100+100 nt paired-end reads after adapter ligation with NEBNext reagents. Mother and child libraries were prepared a month apart and sequenced in separate runs to prevent cross-contamination. Each donor had between roughly 450,000 and 2,300,000 distinct TCR beta clonotypes identified. Naive TCR beta clonotypes were estimated from low-frequency clonotypes matched to each donor's FACS-determined naive share, without sorting.

Sequenced: blood. This sequence uses TRBV5-1 and TRBJ1-1; the D gene is possibly TRBD1, with 5 bases matching. The clonotype originates from a girl aged 2 to 9 in good health. The CDR3 is CASSLEAGLTNTEAFF. In nucleotide form, the sequence is TGCGCCAGCAGCTTGGAGGCAGGGCTTACGAACACTGAAGCTTTCTTT.